The clone carrying this T cell receptor (beta chain) has just one count. Here immunoSEQ multiplex PCR was the method, and the copy in TCRdb shows in-frame clones only, minus some. The sample records over 45,000 clones, nearly 95% being singletons. This record comes from a study of T cell changes during pregnancy in multiple sclerosis. Trimming cost V 4 bases and J 5 bases; bases outside gene matches: 4. The germline V gene has CDR1 SGHNT and CDR2 YYREEE (reference sequence). The CDR3 is 13 amino acids. The receptor comes from a female donor with multiple sclerosis, enrolled in a pregnancy study. Sequenced here: peripheral blood, sampled in the third trimester of pregnancy. V and J are TRBV5-4 and TRBJ2-7, with 9 bases matching TRBD1. CDR3 protein: CASSRDRVDEQYF. The CDR3 DNA reads as TGTGCCAGCAGCCGGGACAGGGTGGACGAGCAGTACTTC.